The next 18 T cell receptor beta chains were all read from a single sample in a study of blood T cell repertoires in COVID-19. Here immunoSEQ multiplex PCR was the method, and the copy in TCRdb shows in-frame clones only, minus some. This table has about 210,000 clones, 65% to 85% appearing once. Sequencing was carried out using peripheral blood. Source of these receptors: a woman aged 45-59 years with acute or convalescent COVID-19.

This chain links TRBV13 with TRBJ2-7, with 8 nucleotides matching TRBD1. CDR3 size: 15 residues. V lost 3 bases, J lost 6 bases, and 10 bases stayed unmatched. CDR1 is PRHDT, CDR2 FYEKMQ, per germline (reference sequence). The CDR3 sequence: CASSFQRTGRGEQYF. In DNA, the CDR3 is TGTGCCAGCAGCTTTCAACGGACAGGGCGAGGCGAGCAGTACTTC.

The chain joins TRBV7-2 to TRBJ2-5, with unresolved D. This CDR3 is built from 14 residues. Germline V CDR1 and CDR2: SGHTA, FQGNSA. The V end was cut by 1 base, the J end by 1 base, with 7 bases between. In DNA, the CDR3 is TGTGCCAGCAGCTTAGGCAGGATCCAAGAGACCCAGTACTTC. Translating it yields CASSLGRIQETQYF.

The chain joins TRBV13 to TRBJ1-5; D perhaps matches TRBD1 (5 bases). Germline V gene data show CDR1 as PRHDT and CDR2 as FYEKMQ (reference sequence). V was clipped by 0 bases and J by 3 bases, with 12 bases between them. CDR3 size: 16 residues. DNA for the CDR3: TGTGCCAGCAGCTTAGGTACTCAGGGTGCCAATCAGCCCCAGCATTTT. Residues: CASSLGTQGANQPQHF.

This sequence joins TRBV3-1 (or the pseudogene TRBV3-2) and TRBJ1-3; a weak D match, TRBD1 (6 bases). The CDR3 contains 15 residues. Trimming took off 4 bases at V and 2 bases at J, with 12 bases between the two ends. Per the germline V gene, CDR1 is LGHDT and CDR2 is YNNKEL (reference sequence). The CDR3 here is CASSPGQTPGNTIYF. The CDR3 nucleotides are TGTGCCAGCAGCCCTGGACAGACCCCTGGAAACACCATATATTTT.

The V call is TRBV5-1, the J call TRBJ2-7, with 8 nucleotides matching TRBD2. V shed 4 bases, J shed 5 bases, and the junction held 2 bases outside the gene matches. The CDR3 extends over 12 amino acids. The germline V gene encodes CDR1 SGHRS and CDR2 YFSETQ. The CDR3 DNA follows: TGCGCCAGCAGCATAGCGGGAAACGAGCAGTACTTC. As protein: CASSIAGNEQYF.

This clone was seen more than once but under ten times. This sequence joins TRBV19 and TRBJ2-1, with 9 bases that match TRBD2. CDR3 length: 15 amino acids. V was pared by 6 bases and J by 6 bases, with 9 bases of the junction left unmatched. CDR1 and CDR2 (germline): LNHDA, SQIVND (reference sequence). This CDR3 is CASSELSGRPNEQFF. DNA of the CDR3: TGTGCCAGTAGCGAACTTAGCGGGAGACCCAATGAGCAGTTCTTC.

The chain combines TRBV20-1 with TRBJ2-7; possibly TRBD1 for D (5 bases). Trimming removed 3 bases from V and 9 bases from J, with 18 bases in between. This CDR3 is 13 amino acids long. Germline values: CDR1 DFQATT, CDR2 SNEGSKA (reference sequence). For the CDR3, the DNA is TGCAGTGCTAGTACAGCAGGGTTGGAAGGGCAGTACTTC. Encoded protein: CSASTAGLEGQYF.

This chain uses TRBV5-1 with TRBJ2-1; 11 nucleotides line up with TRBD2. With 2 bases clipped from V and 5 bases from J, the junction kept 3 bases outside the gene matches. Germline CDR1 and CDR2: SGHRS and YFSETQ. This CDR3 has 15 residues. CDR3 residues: CASSLIAGGHNEQFF. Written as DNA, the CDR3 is TGCGCCAGCAGCTTAATAGCGGGAGGGCACAATGAGCAGTTCTTC.

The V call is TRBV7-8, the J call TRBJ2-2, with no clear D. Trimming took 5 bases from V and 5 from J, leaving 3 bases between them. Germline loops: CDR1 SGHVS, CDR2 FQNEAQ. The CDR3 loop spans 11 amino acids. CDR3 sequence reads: CASSPTGELFF. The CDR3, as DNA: TGTGCCAGCAGCCCGACCGGGGAGCTGTTTTTT.

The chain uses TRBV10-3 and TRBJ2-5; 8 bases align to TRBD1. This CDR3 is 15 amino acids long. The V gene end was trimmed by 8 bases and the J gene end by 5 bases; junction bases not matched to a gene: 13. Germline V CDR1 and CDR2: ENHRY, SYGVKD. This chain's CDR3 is CAIGSGGAGSETQYF. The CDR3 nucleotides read TGTGCCATCGGATCAGGGGGCGCGGGCAGTGAGACCCAGTACTTC.

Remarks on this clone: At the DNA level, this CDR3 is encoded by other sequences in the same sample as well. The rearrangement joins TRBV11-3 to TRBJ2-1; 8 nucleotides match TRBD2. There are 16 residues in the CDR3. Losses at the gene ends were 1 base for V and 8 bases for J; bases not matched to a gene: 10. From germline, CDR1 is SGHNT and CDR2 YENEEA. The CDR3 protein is CASSLARTSMEDEQFF. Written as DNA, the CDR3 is TGTGCCAGCAGCTTAGCCCGGACTAGCATGGAGGATGAGCAGTTCTTC.

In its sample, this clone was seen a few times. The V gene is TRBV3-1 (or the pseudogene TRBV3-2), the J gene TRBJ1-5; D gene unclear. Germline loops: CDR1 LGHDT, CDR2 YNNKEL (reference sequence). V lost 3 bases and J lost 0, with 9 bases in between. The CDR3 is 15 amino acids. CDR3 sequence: CASSQASHSNQPQHF. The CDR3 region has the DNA TGTGCCAGCAGCCAGGCCTCTCATAGCAATCAGCCCCAGCATTTT.

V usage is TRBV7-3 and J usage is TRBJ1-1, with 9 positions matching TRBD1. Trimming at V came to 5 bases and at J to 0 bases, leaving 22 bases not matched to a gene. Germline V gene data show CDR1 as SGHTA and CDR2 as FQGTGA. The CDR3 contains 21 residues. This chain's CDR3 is CASSERPRQGVRGLMNTEAFF. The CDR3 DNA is TGTGCCAGCAGCGAGCGACCGAGACAGGGGGTTCGCGGTCTGATGAACACTGAAGCTTTCTTT. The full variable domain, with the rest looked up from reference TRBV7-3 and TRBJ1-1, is GAGVSQTPSNKVTEKGKYVELRCDPISGHTALYWYRQSLGQGPEFLIYFQGTGAADDSGLPNDRFFAVRPEGSVSTLKIQRTERGDSAVYLCASSERPRQGVRGLMNTEAFFGQGTRLTVV.

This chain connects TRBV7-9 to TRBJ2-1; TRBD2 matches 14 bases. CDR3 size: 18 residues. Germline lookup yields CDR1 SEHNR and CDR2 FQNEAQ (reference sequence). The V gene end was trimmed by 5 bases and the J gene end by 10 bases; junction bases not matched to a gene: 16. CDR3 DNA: TGTGCCAGCAGCCCCCGCGCGCTCGGGACTAGCGGGAGAGAGGAGCAGTTCTTC. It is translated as CASSPRALGTSGREEQFF.

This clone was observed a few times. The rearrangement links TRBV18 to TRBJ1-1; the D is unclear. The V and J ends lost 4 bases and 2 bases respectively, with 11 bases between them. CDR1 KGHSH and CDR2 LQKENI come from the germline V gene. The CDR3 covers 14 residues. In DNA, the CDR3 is TGTGCCAGCTCACAAGGACTAGTAAACACTGAAGCTTTCTTT. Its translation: CASSQGLVNTEAFF.

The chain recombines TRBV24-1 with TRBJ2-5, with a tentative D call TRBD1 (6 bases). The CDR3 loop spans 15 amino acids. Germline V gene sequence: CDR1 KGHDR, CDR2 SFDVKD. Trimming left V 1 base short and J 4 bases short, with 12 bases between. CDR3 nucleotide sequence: TGTGCCACCAGTGATTTTTCAGGGGATGGAGAGACCCAGTACTTC. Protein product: CATSDFSGDGETQYF.

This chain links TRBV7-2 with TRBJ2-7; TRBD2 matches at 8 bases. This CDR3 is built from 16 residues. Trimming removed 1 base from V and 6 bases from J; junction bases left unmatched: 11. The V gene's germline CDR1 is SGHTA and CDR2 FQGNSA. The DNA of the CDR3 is TGTGCCAGCAGCTTAGGGCCTGCAGCGGGAGCGGGCGAGCAGTACTTC. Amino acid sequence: CASSLGPAAGAGEQYF.

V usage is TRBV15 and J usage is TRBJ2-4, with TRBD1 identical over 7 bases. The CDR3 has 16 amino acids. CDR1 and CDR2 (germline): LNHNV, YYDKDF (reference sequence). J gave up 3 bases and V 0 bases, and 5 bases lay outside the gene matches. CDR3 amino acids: CATSREQGGFKNIQYF. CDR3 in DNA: TGTGCCACCAGCAGAGAACAAGGGGGCTTCAAAAACATTCAGTACTTC.